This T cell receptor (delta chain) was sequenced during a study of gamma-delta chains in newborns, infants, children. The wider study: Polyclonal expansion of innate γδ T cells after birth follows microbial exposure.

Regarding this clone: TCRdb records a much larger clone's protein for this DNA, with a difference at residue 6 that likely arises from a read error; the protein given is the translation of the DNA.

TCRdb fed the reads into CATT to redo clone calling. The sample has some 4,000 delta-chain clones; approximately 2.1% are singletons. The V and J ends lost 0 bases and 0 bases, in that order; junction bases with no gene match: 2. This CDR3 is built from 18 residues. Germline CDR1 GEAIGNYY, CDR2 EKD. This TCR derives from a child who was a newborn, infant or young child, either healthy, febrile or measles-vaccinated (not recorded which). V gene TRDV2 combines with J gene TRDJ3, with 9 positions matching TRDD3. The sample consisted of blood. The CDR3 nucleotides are TGTGCCTGTGACACCGCACTGGGGGACTCCTGGGACACCCGACAGATGTTTTTC. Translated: CACDTALGDSWDTRQMFF.